The 20 T cell receptor beta chains given below trace back to one sample, sequenced in a study of shared clonotypes between healthy human individuals. It was CD45RO-negative cells, positively selected for CCR7, that made up naive CD8 cells, with terminally differentiated effector memory CD45RA+ cells excluded. Sequenced by immunoSEQ multiplex PCR; TCRdb stores in-frame clones only, minus some. The sample consists of some 2 million clones, less than 95% of them appearing once. The sample taken for sequencing was naive CD8+ T cells sorted from blood. These receptors were taken from a man between 18 and 29 years old in good health.

This chain uses TRBV5-6 with TRBJ2-5; D unresolved. Trimming pared 0 bases from V and 0 bases from J, leaving 12 bases between. In germline, CDR1 is SGHDT, CDR2 YYEEEE. The CDR3 loop spans 16 amino acids. The chain's CDR3 is CASSLGSPIYQETQYF. In DNA form, the CDR3 reads TGTGCCAGCAGCTTGGGAAGCCCTATTTACCAAGAGACCCAGTACTTC.

Comments on this clone: The same CDR3 is also encoded by other DNA sequences in this sample. The chain couples TRBV5-6 to TRBJ2-7, with 7 bases fitting TRBD1. The CDR3 extends over 14 amino acids. CDR1 and CDR2 from the germline V gene are SGHDT and YYEEEE. V trimming: 2 bases; J trimming: 2 bases; junction bases outside the gene matches: 4. CDR3 sequence reads: CASSLTDRAYEQYF. Here the CDR3 DNA reads TGTGCCAGCAGCTTAACCGACAGGGCCTACGAGCAGTACTTC.

The chain joins TRBV6-5 to TRBJ2-1; no definite D call. This CDR3 region has 13 residues. The germline CDR1 and CDR2 sequences are MNHEY and SVGAGI. V lost 2 bases and J 8 bases, leaving 10 bases between the germline ends. CDR3 sequence reads: CASSYGSRDEQFF. For the CDR3, the DNA is TGTGCCAGCAGTTACGGAAGCCGCGATGAGCAGTTCTTC.

A single count supports this clone. J is TRBJ2-7 and V is TRBV11-2; the D gene is possibly TRBD1 (6 bases). Germline assignment: CDR1 SGHAT and CDR2 FQNNGV. V was trimmed by 1 base and J by 5 bases, leaving 12 bases between them. The CDR3 runs 14 residues. The CDR3 loop reads CASSLVGHADEQYF. In DNA form, the CDR3 reads TGTGCCAGCAGCTTAGTGGGACACGCTGACGAGCAGTACTTC.

This chain links TRBV10-1 with TRBJ1-1, with TRBD1 matching over 7 bases. J was trimmed by 4 bases and V by 10 bases; bases with no gene match: 9. The CDR3 is 13 residues long. The V gene's germline CDR1 is WNHNN and CDR2 SYGVQD (reference sequence). The CDR3 loop reads CAIPPHRGTEAFF. In nucleotides, the CDR3 is TGCGCCATCCCCCCCCACAGGGGCACTGAAGCTTTCTTT.

The chain links TRBV4-1 to TRBJ2-5; D might be TRBD1 or TRBD2, each matching 7 bases. CDR3 length: 15 amino acids. V was clipped by 8 bases and J by 5 bases, with 21 bases between them. CDR1 is MGHRA, CDR2 YSYEKL, per germline. DNA of the CDR3: TGCGCCAGCGGCCGGGGAGGGGGCTCGGGGGAGACCCAGTACTTC. The encoded protein is CASGRGGGSGETQYF.

The chain combines TRBV19 with TRBJ1-2; no reliable D call. The V and J ends lost 6 bases and 8 bases respectively, with 10 bases between them. This CDR3 is built from 11 residues. Germline V gene lookup returns CDR1 LNHDA and CDR2 SQIVND (reference sequence). CDR3 amino acids: CASSASWGYTF. The CDR3 DNA follows: TGTGCCAGTAGCGCTTCGTGGGGCTACACCTTC. Full variable domain (missing parts from reference TRBV19 and TRBJ1-2): DGGITQSPKYLFRKEGQNVTLSCEQNLNHDAMYWYRQDPGQGLRLIYYSQIVNDFQKGDIAEGYSVSREKKESFPLTVTSAQKNPTAFYLCASSASWGYTFGSGTRLTVV.

This clone was seen a single time. The CDR3 nucleotides read TGTGCCAGTCCCGCGGACCACGAGCAGTACTTC. Translation: CASPADHEQYF. This chain links TRBV5-8 with TRBJ2-7; D call uncertain. The V and J ends lost 8 bases and 5 bases respectively, with 11 bases between them. The CDR3 contains 11 residues. Germline loops: CDR1 SGHTS, CDR2 YDEGEE.

This rearrangement joins TRBV5-1 to TRBJ2-7, with 14 positions matching TRBD2. The J segment lost 0 bases and the V segment lost 4 bases, leaving 6 bases of the junction unmatched. This CDR3 region has 17 residues. Per germline, CDR1 SGHRS and CDR2 YFSETQ. Written as DNA, the CDR3 is TGCGCCAGCAGCCATTCCGGGACTAGCGGGAGCTCCTACGAGCAGTACTTC. Its protein is CASSHSGTSGSSYEQYF.

This clone was seen just once. The chain links TRBV5-1 to TRBJ2-2; 7 nucleotides line up with TRBD2. V lost 4 bases, J lost 1 base, and 13 bases stayed unmatched. CDR3 length: 18 amino acids. CDR1 is SGHRS and CDR2 is YFSETQ in the germline V gene. CDR3 loop: CASSELGLDKMNTGELFF. In nucleotides, the CDR3 is TGCGCCAGCAGCGAACTCGGACTAGACAAAATGAACACCGGGGAGCTGTTTTTT.

The chain employs TRBV25-1 and TRBJ1-2; D call uncertain. The CDR3 is 14 residues long. Germline V gene lookup returns CDR1 MGHDK and CDR2 SYGVNS. Trimming shortened V by 1 base and J by 6 bases, and 12 bases separated the two germline ends. The CDR3 loop reads CASSESETLHGYTF. The CDR3 DNA is TGTGCCAGCAGTGAATCGGAGACGTTGCATGGCTACACCTTC.

The chain is built from TRBV2 and TRBJ2-4; 8 bases fit TRBD1. The CDR3 sequence is 14 residues long. The junction had 4 bases not matched to a gene; V was cut back by 0 bases and J by 9 bases. Per the germline V gene, CDR1 is SNHLY and CDR2 is FYNNEI. CDR3 DNA sequence: TGTGCCAGCAGTGAAGCAGTTGGACAGGGCATTCAGTACTTC. It translates to CASSEAVGQGIQYF.

V and J are TRBV30 and TRBJ2-3; a possible D gene is TRBD1 (7 bases). CDR3 length: 16 amino acids. Per germline, CDR1 GTSNPN and CDR2 SVGIG (reference sequence). V dropped 0 bases and J dropped 2 bases, with 15 bases sitting between them. The CDR3 reads CAWSVWRDSPTDTQYF. Written as DNA, the CDR3 is TGTGCCTGGAGTGTATGGCGGGACAGTCCCACAGATACGCAGTATTTT.

The chain couples TRBV7-9 to TRBJ2-1, with D possibly TRBD2 on 6 matching bases. The CDR3 is 14 amino acids. Germline V gene data show CDR1 as SEHNR and CDR2 as FQNEAQ (reference sequence). The V end was cut by 7 bases, the J end by 7 bases, with 17 bases between. The CDR3 spells CASTTRASANEQFF. The CDR3, as DNA: TGTGCCAGCACTACCCGGGCTAGCGCGAATGAGCAGTTCTTC.

J is TRBJ2-7 and V is TRBV6-5; perhaps D is TRBD1 or TRBD2 (5 bases each). The CDR3 sequence is 14 residues long. Trimming pared 5 bases from V and 3 bases from J, leaving 14 bases between. Germline-derived CDR1 and CDR2 are MNHEY and SVGAGI. The DNA of the CDR3 is TGTGCCAGCAGTCGGGACGACAGCTACTACGAGCAGTACTTC. Its translation is CASSRDDSYYEQYF.

The rearrangement joins TRBV13 to TRBJ2-7, with D perhaps matching TRBD2 (5 bases). Trimming removed 2 bases at V and 1 base at J, with 6 bases between. Per germline, CDR1 PRHDT and CDR2 FYEKMQ (reference sequence). The CDR3 runs to 13 residues. The CDR3 here is CASSLRTSYEQYF. DNA for the CDR3: TGTGCCAGCAGCTTACGGACTTCCTACGAGCAGTACTTC.

This chain connects TRBV30 to TRBJ2-7; D may be TRBD1 (5 bases). CDR1 and CDR2 from the germline V gene are GTSNPN and SVGIG (reference sequence). CDR3 size: 15 residues. V lost 0 bases to trimming and J lost 4 bases, with 16 bases between them. For the CDR3, the DNA is TGTGCCTGGAGTGTACTGATGGGGCTCGAGTACGAGCAGTACTTC. Its translation: CAWSVLMGLEYEQYF.

V gene TRBV7-9 combines with J gene TRBJ2-7; 8 bases align to TRBD1. Per germline, CDR1 SEHNR and CDR2 FQNEAQ (reference sequence). The junction had 4 bases not matched to a gene; V was cut back by 4 bases and J by 5 bases. This CDR3 contains 13 residues. The DNA of the CDR3 is TGTGCCAGCAGCTCAGCGGACAGGGACGAGCAGTACTTC. Its translation is CASSSADRDEQYF.

The chain couples TRBV27 to TRBJ2-7; 9 nucleotides line up with TRBD2. The CDR3 has 15 residues. Germline V gene data show CDR1 as MNHEY and CDR2 as SMNVEV (reference sequence). The J segment lost 0 bases and the V segment lost 4 bases, leaving 4 bases of the junction unmatched. The CDR3 DNA follows: TGTGCCAGCAGTTCCGAGACTAGCGGCTCCTACGAGCAGTACTTC. This encodes CASSSETSGSYEQYF.

V and J are TRBV2 and TRBJ2-3, with D possibly matching TRBD1 (5 bases). The CDR3 extends over 17 amino acids. The V end lost 1 base, the J end lost 4 bases, and 18 bases lay between the germline ends. The germline CDR1 and CDR2 sequences are SNHLY and FYNNEI. CDR3 sequence: CASSEEGLEAFPDTQYF. CDR3 coding DNA: TGTGCCAGCAGTGAAGAGGGGCTGGAAGCGTTCCCAGATACGCAGTATTTT.